This T cell receptor beta chain emerged from a study of beta chain features in type 1 diabetes. As for the study in general: The patients were much like the healthy donors in age, gender and cell yields. Overall study results and limits: In comparison with healthy donors, patients had naive, central memory and Treg TCRB repertoires that appeared more similar.

Sequenced material consisted of expressed TCRB transcripts (all of the isolated RNA was reverse transcribed). Some clones are missing from TCRdb's copy, which holds only in-frame ones; the method was immunoSEQ multiplex PCR. In the table there are over 100,000 clones, roughly 43% of which are singletons. This clone was found a few times. Its antigen is unidentified. The V and J ends lost 7 bases and 4 bases respectively, with 22 bases between them. The CDR3 runs 15 residues. Germline CDR1 reads SQVTM; CDR2 reads ANQGSEA. The sample consisted of stem cell memory CD4+ T cells from blood. The receptor's source is a young woman in good health. V gene TRBV29-1 combines with J gene TRBJ1-1; D unclear. In DNA form, the CDR3 reads TGCAGCGCCCGTGATCCCAGGCTAGGAGGCACTGAAGCTTTCTTT. Encoded protein: CSARDPRLGGTEAFF.